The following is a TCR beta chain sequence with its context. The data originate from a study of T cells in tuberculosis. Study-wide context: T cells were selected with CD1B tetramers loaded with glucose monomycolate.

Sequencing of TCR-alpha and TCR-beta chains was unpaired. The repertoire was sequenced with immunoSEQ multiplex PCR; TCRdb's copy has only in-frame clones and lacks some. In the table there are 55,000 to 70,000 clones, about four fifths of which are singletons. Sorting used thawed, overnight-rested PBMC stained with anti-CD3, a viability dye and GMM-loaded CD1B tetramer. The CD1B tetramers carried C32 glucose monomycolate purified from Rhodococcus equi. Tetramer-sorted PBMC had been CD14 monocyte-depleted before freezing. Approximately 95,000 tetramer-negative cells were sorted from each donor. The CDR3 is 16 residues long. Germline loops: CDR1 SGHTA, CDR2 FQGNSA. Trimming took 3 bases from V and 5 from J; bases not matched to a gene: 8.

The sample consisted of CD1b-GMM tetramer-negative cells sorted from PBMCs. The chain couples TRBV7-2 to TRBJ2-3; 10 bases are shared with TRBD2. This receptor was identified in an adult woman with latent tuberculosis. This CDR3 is CASSFGSGRAKDTQYF. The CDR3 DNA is TGTGCCAGCAGCTTCGGGAGCGGGAGGGCCAAAGATACGCAGTATTTT.